This T cell receptor beta chain was captured by sequencing in a study of blood T cell repertoires in COVID-19. Turning to the study itself: Researchers got acute and convalescent COVID-19 samples from the United States, Italy and Spain.

CDR1 SNHLY and CDR2 FYNNEI come from the germline V gene. Trimming cost V 7 bases and J 5 bases, with 17 bases left between them. This CDR3 comprises 14 residues. Only in-frame clones appear in the TCRdb table, and some are missing; sequencing was by immunoSEQ multiplex PCR. The data hold some 150,000 clones, with about 91% observed a single time. The specimen sequenced was peripheral blood. V and J are TRBV2 and TRBJ2-5; the D gene is possibly TRBD2 (6 bases). This receptor was obtained from a woman aged 60-75 years who had recovered from COVID-19. The CDR3 reads CASTGGVGHETQYF. In DNA form, the CDR3 reads TGTGCCAGCACCGGGGGAGTAGGGCACGAGACCCAGTACTTC.